A single sample is the source of the 15 T cell receptor beta chains below, sequenced in a study of Graves' ophthalmopathy and Graves' hyperthyroidism. RNA transcripts were the source from which TCR beta CDR3 regions were amplified. Investigators did first-round RT-PCR with HTBI primers, then second-round multiplex PCR. TCRdb used MiXCR to reprocess the multiplex PCR reads, holding one entry per CDR3 protein. The data contain fewer than 400,000 distinct CDR3 sequences, 15% to 20% of them singletons. Sequencing was carried out using peripheral blood. The receptor source for this set is a woman between 18 and 30 years old with Graves' ophthalmopathy.

This clonotype was observed many times. Written as DNA, the CDR3 is TGTGCCAGCAGACGCATTCATGCTACTGAAGCTTTCTTT. Its translation is CASRRIHATEAFF. The chain combines TRBV6-2 or TRBV6-3 with TRBJ1-1; no firm D call. Per the germline V gene, CDR1 is MNHEY and CDR2 is SVGEGT. V was shortened by 6 bases and J by 5 bases, with 13 bases between the two germline ends. The CDR3 has 13 residues.

The sample holds many counts of this clonotype. The chain links TRBV7-3 to TRBJ2-2, with no clear D. Trimming took off 4 bases at V and 3 bases at J, with 15 bases between the two ends. The CDR3 is 16 residues long. The germline gives CDR1 SGHTA, CDR2 FQGTGA. Written as DNA, the CDR3 is TGTGCCAGCAGCTCCCCCGGTACGGACGACACCGGGGAGCTGTTTTTT. This translates into CASSSPGTDDTGELFF.

This clonotype was recorded many times. J is TRBJ1-6 and V is TRBV28, with TRBD1 matching 7 bases. This CDR3 comprises 13 residues. The V gene's germline CDR1 is MDHEN and CDR2 SYDVKM. Trimming removed 7 bases from V and 7 bases from J; junction bases left unmatched: 4. The CDR3, as DNA: TGTGCCAGCACCCCGGGACAGAATTCACCCCTCCACTTT. Protein product: CASTPGQNSPLHF.

There are a few counts of this clonotype. The chain links TRBV12-3 or TRBV12-4 to TRBJ1-5; D uncertain. The V end lost 7 bases, the J end lost 3 bases, and 16 bases lay between the germline ends. The CDR3 runs to 15 residues. CDR3 coding DNA: TGTGCCAGCACCAGTACGGGGAGGTACAATCAGCCCCAGCATTTT. This encodes CASTSTGRYNQPQHF.

This clonotype was seen many times. This rearrangement joins TRBV10-2 to TRBJ1-5; D might be TRBD1 (5 bases). The CDR3 has 13 residues. Germline values: CDR1 WSHSY, CDR2 SAAADI. V shed 2 bases and J shed 9 bases, with 11 bases lying between them. DNA of the CDR3: TGCGCCAGCAGTGAGGGGGGAGAACGGCCCCAGCATTTT. Protein sequence: CASSEGGERPQHF.

This clonotype appeared many times. V usage is TRBV20-1 and J usage is TRBJ1-2; D uncertain. Germline V CDR1 and CDR2: DFQATT, SNEGSKA (reference sequence). The V and J ends lost 2 bases and 8 bases respectively, with 18 bases between them. The CDR3 loop spans 14 amino acids. The CDR3 DNA is TGCAGTGCTAGAAGGCCGCCCGGGCTGGGGGGCTACACCTTC. Its protein is CSARRPPGLGGYTF.

The table lists this clonotype with many counts. The V gene is TRBV9, the J gene TRBJ2-5; no definite D call. V was shortened by 1 base and J by 2 bases, with 9 bases between the two germline ends. The germline gives CDR1 SGDLS, CDR2 YYNGEE. The CDR3 extends over 14 amino acids. The CDR3 reads CASSVLARQETQYF. Written as DNA, the CDR3 is TGTGCCAGCAGCGTACTCGCGCGGCAAGAGACCCAGTACTTC.

This clonotype was recorded many times. The V call is TRBV7-9, the J call TRBJ2-4; the D is unclear. The CDR3 has 11 residues. Trimming shortened V by 5 bases and J by 8 bases, and 7 bases separated the two germline ends. Germline V lookup: CDR1 SEHNR, CDR2 FQNEAQ (reference sequence). This CDR3 is CASSPADIQYF. The CDR3 bases are TGTGCCAGCAGCCCCGCCGACATTCAGTACTTC.

The chain joins TRBV12-3 or TRBV12-4 to TRBJ2-5; no definite D call. V lost 0 bases and J 5 bases, leaving 13 bases between the germline ends. The CDR3 consists of 15 residues. Here the CDR3 reads CASSLAGPQGETQYF. In DNA form, the CDR3 reads TGTGCCAGCAGTTTAGCAGGGCCCCAAGGGGAGACCCAGTACTTC.

J is TRBJ1-2 and V is TRBV5-1; D remains ambiguous. With 3 bases removed from V and 8 bases from J, the gap between germline ends came to 14 bases. The CDR3 is 13 residues long. The germline V gene has CDR1 SGHRS and CDR2 YFSETQ. CDR3 sequence: CASSSAGEAGYTF. In nucleotides, the CDR3 is TGCGCCAGCAGCTCAGCGGGAGAGGCGGGCTACACCTTC.

This clonotype was recorded at least ten times. The junction departs from germline at one end; a sequencing error may be responsible. This chain links TRBV19 with TRBJ2-7, with D perhaps TRBD1 or TRBD2 (6 bases each). CDR1 and CDR2 from the germline V gene are LNHDA and SQIVND (reference sequence). CDR3 length: 13 amino acids. CDR3 sequence: CASRNGGSHEQYF. The CDR3 region has the DNA TGTGCCAGTAGGAACGGGGGCTCCCACGAGCAGTACTTC.

This clonotype was counted ten times or more. This chain links TRBV20-1 with TRBJ2-5; 10 nucleotides match TRBD2. Germline assignment: CDR1 DFQATT and CDR2 SNEGSKA (reference sequence). The CDR3 runs 13 residues. J lost 5 bases, V lost 4 bases, and 4 bases had no gene match. The CDR3 region has the DNA TGCAGTGCTACTGAACTAGCGGGGGAGACCCAGTACTTC. Translation gives CSATELAGETQYF.

This clonotype has ten or more counts. The rearrangement links TRBV18 to TRBJ1-1; no clear D. The germline V and J ends were trimmed by 8 bases and 2 bases, with 12 bases remaining between them. This CDR3 spans 13 amino acids. The germline gives CDR1 KGHSH, CDR2 LQKENI. The CDR3 DNA sequence: TGTGCCAGCACTTCCTCGAGAAACACTGAAGCTTTCTTT. Translating it yields CASTSSRNTEAFF.

This clonotype was recorded many times. The chain couples TRBV29-1 to TRBJ1-1; weak D call: TRBD1 (6 bases). The CDR3 runs to 12 residues. The V gene's germline CDR1 is SQVTM and CDR2 ANQGSEA. Trimming removed 5 bases from V and 4 bases from J, with 11 bases in between. The CDR3 DNA reads TGCAGCGTTCAGACAGGAGGCACTGAAGCTTTCTTT. Translating it yields CSVQTGGTEAFF.

V is TRBV6-2 or TRBV6-3 and J is TRBJ2-5; the D is unclear. This CDR3 contains 18 residues. In germline, CDR1 is MNHEY, CDR2 SVGEGT. V gave up 3 bases and J gave up 2 bases, with 22 bases separating them. CDR3 in DNA: TGTGCCAGCAGTTATGACCCCCGTCCGGGCCCTCTACAAGAGACCCAGTACTTC. This gives the protein CASSYDPRPGPLQETQYF.